What follows is one T cell receptor (beta chain) and its context. This CDR3 comprises 14 residues. J gave up 2 bases and V 4 bases, and 5 bases lay outside the gene matches. Germline CDR1 is PRHDT and CDR2 is FYEKMQ (reference sequence). The data derive from a study of blood T cell repertoires in COVID-19. About the research overall: COVID-19 samples from acute and convalescent phases originated in the United States, Italy and Spain. T cells, B-cell-depleted T cells, or PBMCs supplied cDNA or gDNA.

Study processing details: Amplifying reference gene primers gave estimates of nucleated cell counts. Clones were sequenced by immunoSEQ multiplex PCR, and TCRdb holds only the in-frame ones, with some missing. The DNA was the basis for D and trimming; V, J and clone size are from that table. The sample has roughly 60,000 clones; 80% to 90% are singletons. The V and J genes are TRBV13 and TRBJ2-7; 7 bases are a match to TRBD1. The sequence came from a man older than 75 with acute or convalescent COVID-19. The sample consisted of peripheral blood. This CDR3 reads CASSSGTAAYEQYF. In nucleotides, the CDR3 is TGTGCCAGCAGCTCCGGGACAGCAGCCTACGAGCAGTACTTC.